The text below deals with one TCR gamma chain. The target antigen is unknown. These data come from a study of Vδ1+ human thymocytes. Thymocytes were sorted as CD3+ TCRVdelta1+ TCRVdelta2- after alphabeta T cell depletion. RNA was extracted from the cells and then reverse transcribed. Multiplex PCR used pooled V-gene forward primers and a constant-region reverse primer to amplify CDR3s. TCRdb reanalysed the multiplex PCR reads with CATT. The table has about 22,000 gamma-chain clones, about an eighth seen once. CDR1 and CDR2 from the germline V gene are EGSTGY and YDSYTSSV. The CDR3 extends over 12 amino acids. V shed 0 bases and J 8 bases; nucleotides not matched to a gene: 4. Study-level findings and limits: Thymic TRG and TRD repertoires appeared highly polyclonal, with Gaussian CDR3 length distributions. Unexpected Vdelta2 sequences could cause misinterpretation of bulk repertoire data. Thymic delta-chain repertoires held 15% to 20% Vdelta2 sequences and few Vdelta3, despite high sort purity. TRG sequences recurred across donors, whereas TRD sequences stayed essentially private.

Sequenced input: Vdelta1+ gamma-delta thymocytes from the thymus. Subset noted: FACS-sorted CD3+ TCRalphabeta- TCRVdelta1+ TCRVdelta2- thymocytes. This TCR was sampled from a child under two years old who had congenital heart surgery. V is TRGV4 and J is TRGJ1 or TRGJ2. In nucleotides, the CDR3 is TGTGCCACCTGGGATGGGCTCAATAAGAAACTCTTT. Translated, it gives CATWDGLNKKLF.